This T cell receptor beta chain was sequenced for a study of T-cell reconstitution after alpha-beta-depleted transplantation in children (dated by TCRdb to the mid-2010s). Regarding the study in general: T-cell immune reconstitution after TCRalphabeta/CD19-depleted allogeneic hematopoietic cell transplantation in children was quantitatively tracked in the study by means of TCR repertoire profiling.

The CDR3 numbers 15 residues from cysteine through phenylalanine. Here the CDR3 DNA is all that survives: 45 bases in frame from base 1. The CDR1 and CDR2 encoded by the germline V gene (reference sequence) are SEHNR and FQNEAQ. Trimming takes 5 bases from V and 6 bases from J, and the germline ends sit 17 bases apart. This clonotype was counted many times. The specificity of this receptor is unknown. Base qualities are missing; no much larger clone stands one base away. Sample treatment or condition, as interpreted from the label and publication: allogeneic hematopoietic cell transplantation with graft depleted of TCRalphabeta T cells and CD19 B cells. TCRalphabeta/CD19-depleted allogeneic hematopoietic cell grafts were given to the transplant recipients, all of whom were children. Study-wide conclusions, independent of this receptor: The apparently early recovery of alphabetaT-cell counts about two months after transplant reportedly depended on only several hundred rapidly expanded clones that came from non-depleted graft cells. Over the following months the frequencies of hyperexpanded clones went down, and after one year T-cell counts and TCRbeta diversity were mostly credited to newly produced T cells. In some patients, the high TCRbeta diversity seen at day 60 was put down to recipient T cells and intrathymic progenitors that had survived conditioning.

The library was generated by PCR. The sequencer was an Illumina HiSeq 2500. TCR libraries were prepared with molecular barcoding, using unique molecular identifiers to normalize TCRbeta repertoire quantification. The raw public data were reprocessed by TCRdb itself: fastp quality trimming at Q25, MiXCR clonotype calling, in-frame beta chains only. Rows are combined by CDR3 protein, so each entry shows the most common genes and DNA. This sample is represented by around 500,000 distinct CDR3 sequences; roughly 23% of them were singletons. Roughly 15% of the sample lies in the top ten. The origin of this receptor is a boy under two years old who had a stem cell transplant for acute myeloid leukemia, so the T cells may come from the graft donor. Source: PBMCs, mostly from graft donor cells, taken 360 days after TCRalphabeta/CD19-depleted stem cell transplant. The chain uses TRBV7-9 and TRBJ2-1; a tentative D call is TRBD2 (7 bases match). The nucleotide sequence is TGTGCCAGCAGCCCCTCGGGGGGCTGGGGCAATGAGCAGTTCTTC. Its protein reads: CASSPSGGWGNEQFF. Beyond the CDR3, the reference TRBV7-9 and TRBJ2-1 genes provide the residues; the full variable domain reads: DTGVSQNPRHKITKRGQNVTFRCDPISEHNRLYWYRQTLGQGPEFLTYFQNEAQLEKSRLLSDRFSAERPKGSFSTLEIQRTEQGDSAMYLCASSPSGGWGNEQFFGPGTRLTVL.